This TCR beta chain was observed in a study of post-analysis software for immune sequencing data. Findings of the study overall: TRBV segments more frequent in patients than in controls numbered a few and included TRBV5-6, TRBV5-1 and TRBV20-1.

Note on this clonotype: The target antigen is unknown.

Researchers reported that TCR beta cDNA libraries carried unique molecular identifiers. T cells numbering roughly 0.95 to 11 million gave rise to 500,000 or so cDNA molecules. TCRdb reprocessed the PCR reads with MiXCR, giving one entry per CDR3 protein. The sample lists 600,000 to 700,000 distinct CDR3 sequences, 55% to 60% seen once, with about 11% in the top ten. Trimming took off 4 bases at V and 0 bases at J, with 11 bases between the two ends. CDR3 length: 14 amino acids. Germline CDR1 and CDR2: SGHRS and YFSETQ. V is TRBV5-1 and J is TRBJ2-7; weak D call: TRBD2 (5 bases). The source of this sequence is a girl aged 2 to 10 with multiple sclerosis. The sequenced sample consisted of blood. The CDR3 DNA reads TGCGCCAGCAGCACGGGATCGTTCTCCTACGAGCAGTACTTC. Protein sequence: CASSTGSFSYEQYF.